Each of the 27 T cell receptor beta chains below was sequenced from the same sample in a study of blood T cells in healthy people across ages. A J-beta primer mix and a sample-barcoded 5' primer were used in a second PCR of about 6 to 12 cycles. Each CDR3 protein is one row after TCRdb ran MiXCR on the 5' RACE reads. This sample has 1.8 million or so distinct CDR3 sequences; roughly two fifths occur once, and the top ten carry 23%. Sequenced: blood. Every receptor here comes from a human donor in good health.

This chain connects TRBV28 to TRBJ1-2; tentative D call: TRBD1 (5 bases). The ends were cut back, 5 bases at V and 6 bases at J, with 19 bases in the middle. CDR1 and CDR2 from the germline V gene are MDHEN and SYDVKM. The CDR3 contains 15 residues. DNA of the CDR3: TGTGCCAGCAGTCTAGAATCGCGGGACCCAGATGGCTACACCTTC. Protein product: CASSLESRDPDGYTF.

This clonotype was recorded only once. V usage is TRBV5-1 and J usage is TRBJ1-1; a possible D gene is TRBD1 (5 bases). This CDR3 is 12 amino acids long. V was clipped by 4 bases and J by 8 bases, with 12 bases between them. Germline CDR1 SGHRS, CDR2 YFSETQ. The CDR3: CASSPDTEEAFF. The CDR3 DNA sequence: TGCGCCAGCAGCCCGGACACTGAGGAAGCTTTCTTT.

This clonotype showed up just a few times. The chain links TRBV5-1 to TRBJ1-1; maybe TRBD1 (5 bases). The CDR3 runs to 14 residues. V lost 0 bases and J lost 4, with 10 bases in between. Germline CDR1 and CDR2: SGHRS and YFSETQ. CDR3 nucleotides: TGCGCCAGCAGCTTGGATGAGGGGCCCACTGAAGCTTTCTTT. It yields the protein CASSLDEGPTEAFF.

The chain employs TRBV4-1 and TRBJ1-5, with 9 bases that match TRBD1. Trimming cost V 3 bases and J 3 bases; bases outside gene matches: 3. In germline, CDR1 is MGHRA, CDR2 YSYEKL. The CDR3 contains 15 residues. The CDR3 DNA reads TGCGCCAGCAGCCAGGACAGGGGCCCCAATCAGCCCCAGCATTTT. Translated, it gives CASSQDRGPNQPQHF.

The V and J genes are TRBV5-1 and TRBJ2-1; tentatively, D is TRBD1 or TRBD2 (5 bases each). The CDR3 runs to 15 residues. CDR1 and CDR2 from the germline V gene are SGHRS and YFSETQ. V gave up 2 bases and J gave up 5 bases, with 14 bases separating them. The CDR3 DNA is TGCGCCAGCAGCTTCGTGTCAGGGACCAACAATGAGCAGTTCTTC. Its translation: CASSFVSGTNNEQFF.

The rearrangement joins TRBV10-3 to TRBJ2-2; 7 nucleotides line up with TRBD1. The V and J ends lost 5 bases and 3 bases, in that order; junction bases with no gene match: 6. Germline lookup yields CDR1 ENHRY and CDR2 SYGVKD. This CDR3 has 15 amino acids. The CDR3 loop is CAISPRQGDTGELFF. The CDR3 DNA sequence: TGTGCCATCAGTCCGAGACAGGGTGACACCGGGGAGCTGTTTTTT.

J is TRBJ2-3 and V is TRBV4-2; D gene ambiguous. The CDR3 spans 12 residues. CDR1 and CDR2 (germline): LGHNA, YNFKEQ. V was clipped by 0 bases and J by 11 bases, with 9 bases between them. CDR3 sequence (DNA): TGTGCCAGCAGCCAAGAGAATAGACGGCAGTATTTT. It yields the protein CASSQENRRQYF.

This clonotype was detected once. V and J are TRBV20-1 and TRBJ2-1, with D hard to call. Germline CDR1 DFQATT, CDR2 SNEGSKA (reference sequence). This CDR3 region has 14 residues. Trimming cost V 3 bases and J 5 bases, with 14 bases left between them. CDR3 in DNA: TGCAGTGCTAGTCCGTCTCCAGAAAACAATGAGCAGTTCTTC. This translates into CSASPSPENNEQFF.

V and J are TRBV2 and TRBJ1-2, with D possibly matching TRBD1 (5 bases). The CDR3 loop spans 14 amino acids. Germline loops: CDR1 SNHLY, CDR2 FYNNEI. The ends were cut back, 6 bases at V and 0 bases at J, with 11 bases in the middle. The DNA of the CDR3 is TGTGCCAGCAGGCCGGGACGGACTAACTATGGCTACACCTTC. Protein: CASRPGRTNYGYTF.

The rearrangement uses TRBV20-1 and TRBJ2-7; TRBD2 matches 9 bases. Germline assignment: CDR1 DFQATT and CDR2 SNEGSKA (reference sequence). V was pared by 0 bases and J by 2 bases, with 8 bases of the junction left unmatched. The CDR3 extends over 16 amino acids. CDR3 nucleotide sequence: TGCAGTGCTAGAGATCGGCTAGCGGGGTATACCTACGAGCAGTACTTC. It yields the protein CSARDRLAGYTYEQYF.

Only one count was recorded for this clonotype. The V gene is TRBV5-1, the J gene TRBJ1-1, with D perhaps TRBD1 (6 bases). The CDR3 spans 15 residues. CDR1 and CDR2 from the germline V gene are SGHRS and YFSETQ. The ends were cut back, 4 bases at V and 3 bases at J, with 16 bases in the middle. The CDR3 protein is CASSPQGGDDTEAFF. CDR3 nucleotide sequence: TGCGCCAGCAGCCCCCAAGGGGGGGATGACACTGAAGCTTTCTTT.

V and J are TRBV4-1 and TRBJ1-1, with 8 bases aligning to TRBD1. The junction had 2 bases not matched to a gene; V was cut back by 2 bases and J by 3 bases. Germline V lookup: CDR1 MGHRA, CDR2 YSYEKL. The CDR3 is 14 amino acids. As DNA, the CDR3 is TGCGCCAGCAGCCAACGGACAGGGCACACTGAAGCTTTCTTT. Protein product: CASSQRTGHTEAFF.

About this clonotype itself: One end of the junction is discordant with germline, which a read error may explain. This chain joins TRBV6-4 and TRBJ2-1; D is possibly TRBD2 (5 bases). Germline CDR1 reads MRHNA; CDR2 reads SNTAGT. The CDR3 is 13 residues long. The CDR3 loop reads CASRDLLGNEQFF. The CDR3 DNA sequence: TGTGCCAGCAGGGACTTGTTAGGGAATGAGCAGTTCTTC.

The chain is built from TRBV20-1 and TRBJ1-1; D is possibly TRBD1 (6 bases). V was clipped by 5 bases and J by 5 bases, with 24 bases between them. Per germline, CDR1 DFQATT and CDR2 SNEGSKA (reference sequence). There are 16 residues in the CDR3. The CDR3 spells CSALYVGQTRGTEAFF. CDR3 bases: TGCAGTGCTCTTTATGTCGGACAGACAAGAGGAACTGAAGCTTTCTTT.

The V call is TRBV29-1, the J call TRBJ2-7, with D perhaps matching TRBD1 or TRBD2 (6 bases each). The V gene's germline CDR1 is SQVTM and CDR2 ANQGSEA. The length of the CDR3 is 14 residues. Trimming cost V 6 bases and J 3 bases, with 18 bases left between them. The CDR3 DNA reads TGCAGCGTCGGACAGACTAGAAATGTCTACGAGCAGTACTTC. Translated: CSVGQTRNVYEQYF.

The chain carries TRBV15 and TRBJ2-7, with 10 bases that match TRBD2. In germline, CDR1 is LNHNV, CDR2 YYDKDF (reference sequence). The V and J ends lost 0 bases and 3 bases, in that order; junction bases with no gene match: 2. CDR3 length: 15 amino acids. CDR3 bases: TGTGCCACCAGCAGAGAGCTAGCGGGGGACTACGAGCAGTACTTC. Translation: CATSRELAGDYEQYF.

V and J are TRBV6-2 or TRBV6-3 and TRBJ1-2, with D unclear. Trimming left V 7 bases short and J 5 bases short, with 14 bases between. Germline V CDR1 and CDR2: MNHEY, SVGEGT. This CDR3 has 13 amino acids. CDR3: CASTASRLYGYTF. In DNA, the CDR3 is TGTGCCAGCACCGCATCCAGGCTATATGGCTACACCTTC.

A few counts support this clonotype. J is TRBJ2-6 and V is TRBV4-3, with D unresolved. CDR1 is LGHNA, CDR2 YSLEER, per germline. CDR3 size: 19 residues. V was shortened by 1 base and J by 0 bases, with 16 bases between the two germline ends. CDR3 coding DNA: TGCGCCAGCAGCCAAGGGAGTGGCCGTACTCGCTCTGGGGCCAACGTCCTGACTTTC. This codes for CASSQGSGRTRSGANVLTF.

The rearrangement uses TRBV20-1 and TRBJ1-6; no firm D call. The V gene lost 6 bases and the J gene lost 8 bases, with 17 bases spanning the gap. This CDR3 region has 14 residues. CDR1 is DFQATT and CDR2 is SNEGSKA in the germline V gene (reference sequence). CDR3 protein: CSARAGFSDSPLHF. DNA for the CDR3: TGCAGTGCCCGGGCGGGTTTTTCTGATTCACCCCTCCACTTT.

CDR3 in DNA: TGCGCCAGCAGCCGGGGACAGCCAGGCTATGGCTACACCTTC. Translated: CASSRGQPGYGYTF. V gene TRBV5-1 combines with J gene TRBJ1-2, with 7 bases aligning to TRBD1. The germline V gene has CDR1 SGHRS and CDR2 YFSETQ. CDR3 size: 14 residues. Trimming cost V 4 bases and J 4 bases; bases outside gene matches: 7.

The chain has TRBV7-2 and TRBJ2-5; 9 bases agree with TRBD1. Germline V CDR1 and CDR2: SGHTA, FQGNSA. This CDR3 contains 16 residues. The junction had 14 bases not matched to a gene; V was cut back by 4 bases and J by 8 bases. The CDR3 spells CASSSEGQGPASTQYF. The CDR3 DNA reads as TGTGCCAGCAGCTCCGAGGGACAGGGCCCCGCAAGCACCCAGTACTTC.

This clonotype occurred a few times. The CDR3 nucleotides are TGTGCCAGCAGCTTAGTTCCAGGGGGGGAGCAGTACTTC. Its protein product is CASSLVPGGEQYF. The gene calls are TRBV7-2 and TRBJ2-7, with TRBD1 as a possible D gene (7 bases). This CDR3 has 13 residues. Per germline, CDR1 SGHTA and CDR2 FQGNSA. Trimming removed 1 base from V and 7 bases from J, with 11 bases in between.

The genes are TRBV5-1 and TRBJ2-7, with D possibly being TRBD2 (5 bases). This CDR3 has 15 amino acids. Germline V lookup: CDR1 SGHRS, CDR2 YFSETQ. Trimming left V 4 bases short and J 4 bases short, with 18 bases between. The CDR3 DNA reads TGCGCCAGCAGCCAAGGGAGCGGACCTCAATACGAGCAGTACTTC. Protein sequence: CASSQGSGPQYEQYF.

V is TRBV6-5 and J is TRBJ1-2; D not certain. Germline lookup yields CDR1 MNHEY and CDR2 SVGAGI. The ends were cut back, 7 bases at V and 8 bases at J, with 20 bases in the middle. The CDR3 runs to 14 residues. CDR3 sequence reads: CASTRRGPGRGYTF. The CDR3, as DNA: TGTGCCAGCACCCGTAGAGGACCGGGGAGGGGCTACACCTTC.

In DNA form, the CDR3 reads TGTGCCAGCAGCCCAAGGTACAGACAGACTGGCTCTGGGGCCAACGTCCTGACTTTC. Its protein is CASSPRYRQTGSGANVLTF. The J gene is TRBJ2-6, the V gene TRBV11-2, with D perhaps TRBD1 (5 bases). The CDR3 is made up of 19 amino acids. V lost 5 bases to trimming and J lost 0 bases, with 20 bases between them. Looked up from germline, CDR1 is SGHAT and CDR2 is FQNNGV.

This clonotype was counted between two and nine times. The chain joins TRBV20-1 to TRBJ2-3; D not certain. Germline V CDR1 and CDR2: DFQATT, SNEGSKA (reference sequence). CDR3 length: 12 amino acids. V was trimmed by 3 bases and J by 4 bases, leaving 8 bases between them. CDR3 nucleotide sequence: TGCAGTGCTAGGAAGGAAGCAGATACGCAGTATTTT. This gives the protein CSARKEADTQYF.

The chain couples TRBV29-1 to TRBJ1-2; 7 positions agree with TRBD1. V gave up 5 bases and J gave up 3 bases; unmatched junction bases: 9. The germline V gene encodes CDR1 SQVTM and CDR2 ANQGSEA. The CDR3 length is 14 residues. The CDR3 region has the DNA TGCAGCGTTATACTTCCGGACAGGTACTATGGCTACACCTTC. Translating gives CSVILPDRYYGYTF.